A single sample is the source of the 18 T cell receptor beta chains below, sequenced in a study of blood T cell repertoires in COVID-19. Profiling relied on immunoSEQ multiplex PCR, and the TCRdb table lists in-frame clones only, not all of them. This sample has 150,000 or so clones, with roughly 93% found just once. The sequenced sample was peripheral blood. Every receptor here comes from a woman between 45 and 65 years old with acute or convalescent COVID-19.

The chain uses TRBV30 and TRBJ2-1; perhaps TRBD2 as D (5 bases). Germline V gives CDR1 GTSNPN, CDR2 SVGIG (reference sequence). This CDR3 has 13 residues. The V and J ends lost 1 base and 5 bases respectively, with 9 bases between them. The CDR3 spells CAWSATRDNEQFF. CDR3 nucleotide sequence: TGTGCCTGGAGTGCCACGAGGGACAATGAGCAGTTCTTC.

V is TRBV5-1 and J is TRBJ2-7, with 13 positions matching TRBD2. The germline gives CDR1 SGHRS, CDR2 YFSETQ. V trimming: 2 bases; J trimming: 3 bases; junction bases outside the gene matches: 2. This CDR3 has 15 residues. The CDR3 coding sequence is TGCGCCAGCAGCTTAGGACTAGCGGGGGACTACGAGCAGTACTTC. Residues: CASSLGLAGDYEQYF. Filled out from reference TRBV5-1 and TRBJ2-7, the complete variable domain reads KAGVTQTPRYLIKTRGQQVTLSCSPISGHRSVSWYQQTPGQGLQFLFEYFSETQRNKGNFPGRFSGRQFSNSRSEMNVSTLELGDSALYLCASSLGLAGDYEQYFGPGTRLTVT.

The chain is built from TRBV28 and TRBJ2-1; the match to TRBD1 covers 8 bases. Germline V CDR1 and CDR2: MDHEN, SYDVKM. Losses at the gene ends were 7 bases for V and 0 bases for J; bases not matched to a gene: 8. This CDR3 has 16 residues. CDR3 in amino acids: CASTPTGASSYNEQFF. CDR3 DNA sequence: TGTGCCAGCACCCCGACAGGGGCCAGCTCCTACAATGAGCAGTTCTTC.

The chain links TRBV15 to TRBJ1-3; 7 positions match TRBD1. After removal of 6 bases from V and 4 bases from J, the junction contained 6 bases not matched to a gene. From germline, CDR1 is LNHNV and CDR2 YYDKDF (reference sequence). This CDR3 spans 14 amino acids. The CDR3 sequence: CATRIGGSGNTIYF. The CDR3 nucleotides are TGTGCCACCAGAATAGGGGGCTCCGGAAACACCATATATTTT.

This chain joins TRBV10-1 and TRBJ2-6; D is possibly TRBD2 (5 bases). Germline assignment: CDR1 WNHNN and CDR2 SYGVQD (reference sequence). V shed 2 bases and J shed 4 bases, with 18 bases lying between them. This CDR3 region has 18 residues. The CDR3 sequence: CASSEIFQPEGGANVLTF. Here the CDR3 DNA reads TGCGCCAGCAGTGAGATTTTCCAGCCCGAGGGAGGGGCCAACGTCCTGACTTTC.

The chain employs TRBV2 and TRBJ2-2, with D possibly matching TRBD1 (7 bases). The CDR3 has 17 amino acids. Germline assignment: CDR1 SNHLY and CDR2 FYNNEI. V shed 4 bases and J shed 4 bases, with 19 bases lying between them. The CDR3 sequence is CASSAEGAPFATGELFF. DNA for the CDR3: TGTGCCAGCAGTGCGGAGGGGGCCCCTTTTGCCACCGGGGAGCTGTTTTTT.

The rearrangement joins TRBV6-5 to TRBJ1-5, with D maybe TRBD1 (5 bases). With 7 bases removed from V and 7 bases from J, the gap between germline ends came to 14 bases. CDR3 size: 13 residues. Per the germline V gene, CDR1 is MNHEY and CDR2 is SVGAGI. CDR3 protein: CASNRREEQPQHF. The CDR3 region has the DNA TGTGCCAGCAATCGCAGGGAAGAACAGCCCCAGCATTTT.

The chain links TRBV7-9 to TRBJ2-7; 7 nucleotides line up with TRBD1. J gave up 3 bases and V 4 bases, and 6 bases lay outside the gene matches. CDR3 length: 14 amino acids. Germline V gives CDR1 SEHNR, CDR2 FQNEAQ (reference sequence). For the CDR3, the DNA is TGTGCCAGCAGCTGGGATAGGGACAGCTACGAGCAGTACTTC. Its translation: CASSWDRDSYEQYF.

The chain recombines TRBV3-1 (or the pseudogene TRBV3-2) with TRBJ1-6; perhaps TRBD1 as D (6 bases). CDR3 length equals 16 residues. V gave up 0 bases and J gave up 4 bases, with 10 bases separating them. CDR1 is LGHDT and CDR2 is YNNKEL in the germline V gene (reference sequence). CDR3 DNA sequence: TGTGCCAGCAGCCAAGATGGAGGACAGTATAATTCACCCCTCCACTTT. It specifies CASSQDGGQYNSPLHF.

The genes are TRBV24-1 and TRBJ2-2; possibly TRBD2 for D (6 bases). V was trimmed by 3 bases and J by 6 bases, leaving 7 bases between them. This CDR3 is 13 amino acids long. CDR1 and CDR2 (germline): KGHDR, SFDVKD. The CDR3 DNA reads TGTGCCACCAGTGATGGAGGGTCCGGGGAGCTGTTTTTT. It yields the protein CATSDGGSGELFF.

The CDR3 reads CASSSPRTGGDTEAFF. In nucleotides, the CDR3 is TGTGCCAGTAGTAGCCCCCGGACAGGGGGGGACACTGAAGCTTTCTTT. The chain recombines TRBV19 with TRBJ1-1, with 10 bases aligning to TRBD1. CDR3 length: 16 amino acids. Unmatched junction bases numbered 8, after V lost 4 bases and J lost 3 bases. Germline CDR1 LNHDA, CDR2 SQIVND (reference sequence).

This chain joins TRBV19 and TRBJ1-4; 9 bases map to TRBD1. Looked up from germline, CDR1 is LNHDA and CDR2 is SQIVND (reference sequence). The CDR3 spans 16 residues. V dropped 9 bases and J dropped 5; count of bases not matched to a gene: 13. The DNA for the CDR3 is TGTGCCAGGTCCAACCTCCGGGACAGGGAAAATGAAAAACTGTTTTTT. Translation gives CARSNLRDRENEKLFF.

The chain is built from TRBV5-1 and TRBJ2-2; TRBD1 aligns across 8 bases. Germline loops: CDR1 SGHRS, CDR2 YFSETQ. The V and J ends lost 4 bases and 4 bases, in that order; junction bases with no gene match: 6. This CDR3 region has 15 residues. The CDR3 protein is CASSIGQGFTGELFF. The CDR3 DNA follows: TGCGCCAGCAGCATAGGACAGGGTTTCACCGGGGAGCTGTTTTTT. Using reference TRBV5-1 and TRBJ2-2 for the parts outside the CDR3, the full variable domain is KAGVTQTPRYLIKTRGQQVTLSCSPISGHRSVSWYQQTPGQGLQFLFEYFSETQRNKGNFPGRFSGRQFSNSRSEMNVSTLELGDSALYLCASSIGQGFTGELFFGEGSRLTVL.

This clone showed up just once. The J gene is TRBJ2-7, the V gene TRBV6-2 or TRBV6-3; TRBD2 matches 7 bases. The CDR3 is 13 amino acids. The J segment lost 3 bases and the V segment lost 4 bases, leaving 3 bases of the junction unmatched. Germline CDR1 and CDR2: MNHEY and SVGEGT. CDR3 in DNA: TGTGCCAGCAGTTGGGGCGGGGGCTACGAGCAGTACTTC. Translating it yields CASSWGGGYEQYF.

CDR3 residues: CATSDTTGMLGLFF. CDR3 bases: TGTGCCACCAGTGATACCACAGGGATGCTAGGACTGTTTTTT. The chain is built from TRBV24-1 and TRBJ2-2, with D possibly matching TRBD1 (6 bases). Germline V gives CDR1 KGHDR, CDR2 SFDVKD. The length of the CDR3 is 14 residues. V was trimmed by 3 bases and J by 14 bases, leaving 18 bases between them.

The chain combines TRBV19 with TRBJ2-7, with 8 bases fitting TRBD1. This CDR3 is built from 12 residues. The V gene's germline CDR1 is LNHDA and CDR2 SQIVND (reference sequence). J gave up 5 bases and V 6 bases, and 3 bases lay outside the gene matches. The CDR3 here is CASSHRGDEQYF. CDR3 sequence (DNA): TGTGCCAGTAGCCACAGGGGGGACGAGCAGTACTTC.

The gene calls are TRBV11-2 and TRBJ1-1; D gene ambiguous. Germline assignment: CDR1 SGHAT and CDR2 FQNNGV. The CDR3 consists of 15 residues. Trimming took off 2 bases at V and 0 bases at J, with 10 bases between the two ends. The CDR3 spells CASSLSHTVNTEAFF. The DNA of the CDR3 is TGTGCCAGCAGCTTATCCCATACAGTGAACACTGAAGCTTTCTTT.

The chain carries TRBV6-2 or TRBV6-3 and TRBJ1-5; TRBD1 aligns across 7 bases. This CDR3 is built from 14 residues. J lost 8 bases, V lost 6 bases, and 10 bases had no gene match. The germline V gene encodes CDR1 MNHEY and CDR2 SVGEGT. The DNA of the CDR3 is TGTGCCAGCAGCACCCAAGGGGGCTACAAGCCCCAGCATTTT. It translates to CASSTQGGYKPQHF.